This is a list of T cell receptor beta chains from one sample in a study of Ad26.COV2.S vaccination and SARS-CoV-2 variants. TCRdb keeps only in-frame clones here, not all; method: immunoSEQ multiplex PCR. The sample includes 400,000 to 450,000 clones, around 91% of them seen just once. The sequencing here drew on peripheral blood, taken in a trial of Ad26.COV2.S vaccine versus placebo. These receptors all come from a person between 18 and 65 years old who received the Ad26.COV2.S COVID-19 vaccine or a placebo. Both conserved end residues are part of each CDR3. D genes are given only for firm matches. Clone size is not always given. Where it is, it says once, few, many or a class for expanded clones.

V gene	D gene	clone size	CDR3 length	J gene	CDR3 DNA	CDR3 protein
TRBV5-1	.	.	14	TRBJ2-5	TGCGCCAGCAGCCCGGGCGGAGGCCAAGAGACCCAGTACTTC	CASSPGGGQETQYF
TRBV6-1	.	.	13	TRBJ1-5	TGTGCCAGCAGTGAGACAGACAATCAGCCCCAGCATTTT	CASSETDNQPQHF
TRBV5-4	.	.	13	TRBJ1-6	TGTGCCAGCAGCTTGGGGGGGTATTCACCCCTCCACTTT	CASSLGGYSPLHF
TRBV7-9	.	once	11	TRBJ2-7	TGTGCCAGCAGCCGAACCTACGAGCAGTACTTC	CASSRTYEQYF
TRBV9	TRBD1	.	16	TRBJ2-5	TGTGCCAGCAGCGAGGGAACCTGGGACAGCCAAGAGACCCAGTACTTC	CASSEGTWDSQETQYF
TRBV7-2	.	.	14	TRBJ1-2	TGTGCCAGCAGCTTATACTTGACTAACTATGGCTACACCTTC	CASSLYLTNYGYTF
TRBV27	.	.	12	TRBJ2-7	TGTGCCAGCCAGGGGGGCCCTGCTAAGCAGTACTTC	CASQGGPAKQYF
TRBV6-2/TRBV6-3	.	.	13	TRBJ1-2	TGTGCCAGCAGTTATGGGCCTAACTATGGCTACACCTTC	CASSYGPNYGYTF
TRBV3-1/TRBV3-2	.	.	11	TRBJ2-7	TGTGCCAGCAGCCAAGGGGCCGAGCAGTACTTC	CASSQGAEQYF
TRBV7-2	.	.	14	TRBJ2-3	TGTGCCAGCAGCCAACCACCTAGCACAGATACGCAGTATTTT	CASSQPPSTDTQYF
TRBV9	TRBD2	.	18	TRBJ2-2	TGTGCCAGCAGCGTAACCCGGACTAGCGGGCCGAACACCGGGGAGCTGTTTTTT	CASSVTRTSGPNTGELFF
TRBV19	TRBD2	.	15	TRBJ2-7	TGTGCCAGTAGTACGCTAGCGGGAGGGACCTACGAGCAGTACTTC	CASSTLAGGTYEQYF
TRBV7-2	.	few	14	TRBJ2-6	TGTGCCAGCAGCTTTAACTCTGGGGCCAACGTCCTGACTTTC	CASSFNSGANVLTF
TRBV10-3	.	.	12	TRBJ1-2	TGTGCCATCAGTGGAGGACTGGAGGGCTACACCTTC	CAISGGLEGYTF
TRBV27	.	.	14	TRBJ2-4	TGTGCCAGCAGTTTGAAAGTCACTAGTGGCATTCAGTACTTC	CASSLKVTSGIQYF
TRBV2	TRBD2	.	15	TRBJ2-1	TGTGCCAGCCGTAGGACTAGCGGGAGTGTGAATGAGCAGTTCTTC	CASRRTSGSVNEQFF
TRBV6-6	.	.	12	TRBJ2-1	TGTGCCAGCAGCCCAGGGGACAATGAGCAGTTCTTC	CASSPGDNEQFF
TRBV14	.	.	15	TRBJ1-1	TGTGCCAGCAGCCGACGGACGGGCGGGTACACTGAAGCTTTCTTT	CASSRRTGGYTEAFF
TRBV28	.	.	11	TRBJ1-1	TGTGCCAGCAGGGGGAACACTGAAGCTTTCTTT	CASRGNTEAFF
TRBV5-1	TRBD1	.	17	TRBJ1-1	TGCGCCAGCAGCCAACCGGGACAGGGTTTTAGTCGGTCTGAAGCTTTCTTT	CASSQPGQGFSRSEAFF
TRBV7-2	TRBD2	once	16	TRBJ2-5	TGTGCCAGCAGTAGTACCGGGACTAGCGGGAGTGTGACCCAGTACTTC	CASSSTGTSGSVTQYF
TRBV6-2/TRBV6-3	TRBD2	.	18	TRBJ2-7	TGTGCCAGCAGTTACCGACCAGCGGGAGGGCTCGGGTCCTACGAGCAGTACTTC	CASSYRPAGGLGSYEQYF
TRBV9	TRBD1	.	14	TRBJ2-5	TGTGCCAGCAGCCCCCAGGACAGGGCGGAGACCCAGTACTTC	CASSPQDRAETQYF
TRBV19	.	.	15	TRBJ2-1	TGTGCCAGTAGTGGACCGGGACGGACGATAAATGAGCAGTTCTTC	CASSGPGRTINEQFF
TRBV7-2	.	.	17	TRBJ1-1	TGTGCCAGCAGCTTATTTTGGGGGGGGCAACGAAACACTGAAGCTTTCTTT	CASSLFWGGQRNTEAFF
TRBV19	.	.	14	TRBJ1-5	TGTGCCAGTAGTATGAATGGAAGAGAACAGCCCCAGCATTTT	CASSMNGREQPQHF
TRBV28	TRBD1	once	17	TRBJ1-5	TGTGCCAGCAGTTCTCACAGGGGGCGCGTGGGCAATCAGCCCCAGCATTTT	CASSSHRGRVGNQPQHF
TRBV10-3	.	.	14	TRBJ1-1	TGTGCCATCAGTGAGGCCTTTTGGAACACTGAAGCTTTCTTT	CAISEAFWNTEAFF
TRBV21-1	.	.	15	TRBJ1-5	TGTGCCAGCAGCAAATCGAAGTATAGCAATCAGCCCCAGCATTTT	CASSKSKYSNQPQHF
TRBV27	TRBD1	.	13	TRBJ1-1	TGTGCCAGCAGTTTTTCAGGGGGAACTGAAGCTTTCTTT	CASSFSGGTEAFF
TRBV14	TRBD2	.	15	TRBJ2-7	TGTGCCAGCAGCCAAGGTTCCGGGAGGTCCTACGAGCAGTACTTC	CASSQGSGRSYEQYF
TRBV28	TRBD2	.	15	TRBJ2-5	TGTGCCAGCAGCCTAGGGGGACTAGCGGGGGAGACCCAGTACTTC	CASSLGGLAGETQYF
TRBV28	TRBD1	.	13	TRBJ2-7	TGTGCCAGCAGTCCGGACAGGGTCGGGGAGCAGTACTTC	CASSPDRVGEQYF
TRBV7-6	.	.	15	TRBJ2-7	TGTGCCAGCAGCTTAACTAGGGGCGGCTATTACGAGCAGTACTTC	CASSLTRGGYYEQYF
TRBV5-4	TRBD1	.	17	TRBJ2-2	TGTGCCAGCAGCTTGCCATCCGGGACAGGGAACACCGGGGAGCTGTTTTTT	CASSLPSGTGNTGELFF
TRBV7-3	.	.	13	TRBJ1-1	TGTGCCAGCAGCTTAACAGGGGCCACTGAAGCTTTCTTT	CASSLTGATEAFF
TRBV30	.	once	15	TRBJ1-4	TGTGCCTGGAGTGGGGGCAGTGCAACTAATGAAAAACTGTTTTTT	CAWSGGSATNEKLFF
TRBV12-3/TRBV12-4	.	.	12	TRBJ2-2	TGTGCCAGCAGTTCAGATTTCGGGGAGCTGTTTTTT	CASSSDFGELFF
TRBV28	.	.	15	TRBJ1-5	TGTGCCAGCAGAACCTCGACAGGCGGGTATCAGCCCCAGCATTTT	CASRTSTGGYQPQHF
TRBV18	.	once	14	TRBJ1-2	TGTGCCAGCTCACCACGGGAAGGGATTTATGGCTACACCTTC	CASSPREGIYGYTF
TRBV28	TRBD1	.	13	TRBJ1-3	TGTGCCAGCAGTAAAAGGACAGGGGCCACCATATATTTT	CASSKRTGATIYF
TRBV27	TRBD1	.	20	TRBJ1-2	TGTGCCAGCAGTCCAAATCCTGGACAGGGGTTCGCGACCTCTAACTATGGCTACACCTTC	CASSPNPGQGFATSNYGYTF
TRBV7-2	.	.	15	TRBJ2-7	TGTGCCAGCAGCTTAGAAGCGCTAGCGACCTACGAGCAGTACTTC	CASSLEALATYEQYF
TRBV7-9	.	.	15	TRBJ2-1	TGTGCCAGCAGCTTTAGCGACAGCTCCTACAATGAGCAGTTCTTC	CASSFSDSSYNEQFF
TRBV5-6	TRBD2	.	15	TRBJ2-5	TGTGCCAGCAGCCAAACTCTAGCGGGAGCGGAGACCCAGTACTTC	CASSQTLAGAETQYF
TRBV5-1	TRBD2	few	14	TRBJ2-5	TGCGCCAGCAGCCCGACTAGCGGGCAAGAGACCCAGTACTTC	CASSPTSGQETQYF